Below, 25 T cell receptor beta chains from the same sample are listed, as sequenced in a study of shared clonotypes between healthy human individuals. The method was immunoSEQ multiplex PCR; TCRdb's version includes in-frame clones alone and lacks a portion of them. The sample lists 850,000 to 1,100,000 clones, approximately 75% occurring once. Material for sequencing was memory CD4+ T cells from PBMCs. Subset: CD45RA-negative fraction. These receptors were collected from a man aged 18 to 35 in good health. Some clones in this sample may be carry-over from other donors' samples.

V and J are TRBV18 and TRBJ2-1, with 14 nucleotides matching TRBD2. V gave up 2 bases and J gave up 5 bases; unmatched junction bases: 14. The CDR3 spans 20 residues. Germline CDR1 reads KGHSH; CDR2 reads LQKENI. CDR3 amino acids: CASSPFAGLAGVTPDNEQFF. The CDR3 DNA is TGTGCCAGCTCACCATTCGCGGGACTAGCGGGAGTAACCCCTGACAATGAGCAGTTCTTC.

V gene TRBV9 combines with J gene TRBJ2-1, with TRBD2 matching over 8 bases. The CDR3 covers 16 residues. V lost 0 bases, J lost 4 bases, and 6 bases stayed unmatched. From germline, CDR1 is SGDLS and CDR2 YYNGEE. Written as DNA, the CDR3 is TGTGCCAGCAGCGTAGATAGCGGGACCCGTTACAATGAGCAGTTCTTC. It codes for CASSVDSGTRYNEQFF.

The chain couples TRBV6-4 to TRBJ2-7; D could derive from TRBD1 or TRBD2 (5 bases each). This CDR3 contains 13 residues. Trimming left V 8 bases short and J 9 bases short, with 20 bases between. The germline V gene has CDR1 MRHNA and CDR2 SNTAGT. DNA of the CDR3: TGTGCCAGCCCCGAGAGGGACCCACGAGGGCAGTACTTC. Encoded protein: CASPERDPRGQYF.

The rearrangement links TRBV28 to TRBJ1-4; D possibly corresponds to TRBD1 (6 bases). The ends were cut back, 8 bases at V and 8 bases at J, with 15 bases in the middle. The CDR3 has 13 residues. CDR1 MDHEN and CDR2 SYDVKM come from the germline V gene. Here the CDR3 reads CASGWGAGEKLFF. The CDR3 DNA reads TGTGCCAGCGGTTGGGGGGCGGGAGAAAAACTGTTTTTT.

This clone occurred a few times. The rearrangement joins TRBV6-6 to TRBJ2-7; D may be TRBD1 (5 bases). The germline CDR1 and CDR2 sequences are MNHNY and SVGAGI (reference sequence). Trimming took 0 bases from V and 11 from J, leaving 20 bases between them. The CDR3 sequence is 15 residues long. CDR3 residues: CASSYSPGITTMEYF. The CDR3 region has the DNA TGTGCCAGCAGTTACTCCCCAGGGATAACTACGATGGAGTACTTC.

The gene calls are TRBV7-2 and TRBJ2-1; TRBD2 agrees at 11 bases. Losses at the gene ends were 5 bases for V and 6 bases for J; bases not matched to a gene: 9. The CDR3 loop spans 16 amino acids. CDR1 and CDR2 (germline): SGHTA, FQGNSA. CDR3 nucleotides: TGTGCCAGCAGCCCAGGGACACTAGCGGGAGCCAATGAGCAGTTCTTC. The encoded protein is CASSPGTLAGANEQFF.

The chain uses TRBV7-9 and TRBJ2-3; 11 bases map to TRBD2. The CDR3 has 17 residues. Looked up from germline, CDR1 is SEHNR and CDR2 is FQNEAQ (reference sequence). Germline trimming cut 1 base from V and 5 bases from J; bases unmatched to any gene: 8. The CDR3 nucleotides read TGTGCCAGCAGCTTAGTGGCTAGCGGGAGGAGGGGAGATACGCAGTATTTT. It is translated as CASSLVASGRRGDTQYF.

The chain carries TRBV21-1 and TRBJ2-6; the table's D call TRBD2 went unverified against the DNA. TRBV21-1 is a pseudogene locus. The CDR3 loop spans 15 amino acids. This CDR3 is CASSKLPTGANVLTF. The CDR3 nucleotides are TGTGCCAGCAGCAAACTACCTACCGGGGCCAACGTCCTGACTTTC.

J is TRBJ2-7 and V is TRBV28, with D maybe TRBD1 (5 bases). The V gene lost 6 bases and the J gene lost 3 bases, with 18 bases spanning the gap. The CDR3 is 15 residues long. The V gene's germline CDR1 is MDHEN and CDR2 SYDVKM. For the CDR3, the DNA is TGTGCCAGCAGATACCCAGGGAATGGAGACTACGAGCAGTACTTC. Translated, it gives CASRYPGNGDYEQYF.

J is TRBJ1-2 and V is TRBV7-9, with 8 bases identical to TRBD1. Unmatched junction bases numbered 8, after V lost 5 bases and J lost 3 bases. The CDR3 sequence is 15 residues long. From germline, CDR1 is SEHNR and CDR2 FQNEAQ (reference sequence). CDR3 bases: TGTGCCAGCAGCCCTGGACAGGGTTTAGACTATGGCTACACCTTC. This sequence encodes CASSPGQGLDYGYTF.

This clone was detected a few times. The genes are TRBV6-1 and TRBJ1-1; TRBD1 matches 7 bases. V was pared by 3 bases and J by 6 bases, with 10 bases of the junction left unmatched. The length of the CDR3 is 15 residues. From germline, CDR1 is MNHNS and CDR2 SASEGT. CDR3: CASSDLLAGGAEAFF. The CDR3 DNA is TGTGCCAGCAGTGATTTGCTGGCAGGGGGGGCTGAAGCTTTCTTT.

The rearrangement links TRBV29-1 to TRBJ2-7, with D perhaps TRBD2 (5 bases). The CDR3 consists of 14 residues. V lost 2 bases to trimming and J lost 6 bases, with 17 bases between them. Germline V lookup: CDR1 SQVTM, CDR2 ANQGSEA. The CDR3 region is CSVESGSPTSEQYF. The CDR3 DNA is TGCAGCGTTGAATCTGGGAGCCCTACGTCCGAGCAGTACTTC.

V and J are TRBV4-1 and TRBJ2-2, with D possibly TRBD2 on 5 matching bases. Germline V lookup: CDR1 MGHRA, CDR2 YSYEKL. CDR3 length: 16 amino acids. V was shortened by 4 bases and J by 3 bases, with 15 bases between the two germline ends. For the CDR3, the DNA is TGCGCCAGCAGCCGCAGTGGGGAGCCGGACACCGGGGAGCTGTTTTTT. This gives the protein CASSRSGEPDTGELFF.

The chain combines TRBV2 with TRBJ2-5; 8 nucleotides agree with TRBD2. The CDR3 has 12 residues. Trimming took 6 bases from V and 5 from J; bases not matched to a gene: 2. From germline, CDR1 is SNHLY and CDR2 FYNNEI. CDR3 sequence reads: CASSRLAETQYF. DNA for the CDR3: TGTGCCAGCAGCCGACTAGCGGAGACCCAGTACTTC.

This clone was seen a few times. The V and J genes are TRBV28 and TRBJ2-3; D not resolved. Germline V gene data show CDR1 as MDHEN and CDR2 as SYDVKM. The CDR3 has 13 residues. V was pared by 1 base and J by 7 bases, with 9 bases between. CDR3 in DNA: TGTGCCAGCAGTTTATCGGTCGGTTATACGCAGTATTTT. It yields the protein CASSLSVGYTQYF.

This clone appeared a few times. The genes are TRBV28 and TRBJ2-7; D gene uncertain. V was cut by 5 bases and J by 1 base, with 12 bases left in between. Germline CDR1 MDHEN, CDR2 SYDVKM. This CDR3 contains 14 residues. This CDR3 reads CASSPTPESYEQYF. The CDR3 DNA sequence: TGTGCCAGCAGTCCGACGCCGGAATCCTACGAGCAGTACTTC.

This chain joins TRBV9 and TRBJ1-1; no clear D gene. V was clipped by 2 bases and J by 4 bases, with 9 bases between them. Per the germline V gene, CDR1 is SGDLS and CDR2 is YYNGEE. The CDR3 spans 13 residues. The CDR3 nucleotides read TGTGCCAGCAGCGTTGCGGCAAGCACTGAAGCTTTCTTT. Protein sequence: CASSVAASTEAFF.

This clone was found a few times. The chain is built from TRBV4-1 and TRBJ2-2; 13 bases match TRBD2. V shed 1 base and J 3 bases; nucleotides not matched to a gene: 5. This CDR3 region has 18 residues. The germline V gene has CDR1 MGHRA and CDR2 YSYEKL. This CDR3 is CASSQGTSGGGDTGELFF. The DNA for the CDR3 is TGCGCCAGCAGCCAAGGGACTAGCGGGGGAGGGGACACCGGGGAGCTGTTTTTT.

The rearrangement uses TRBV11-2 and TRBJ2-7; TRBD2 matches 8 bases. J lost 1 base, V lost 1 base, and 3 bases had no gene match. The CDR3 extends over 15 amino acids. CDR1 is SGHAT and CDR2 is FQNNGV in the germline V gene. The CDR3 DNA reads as TGTGCCAGCAGCTTAGCCAGCGGGAGTTCCTACGAGCAGTACTTC. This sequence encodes CASSLASGSSYEQYF.

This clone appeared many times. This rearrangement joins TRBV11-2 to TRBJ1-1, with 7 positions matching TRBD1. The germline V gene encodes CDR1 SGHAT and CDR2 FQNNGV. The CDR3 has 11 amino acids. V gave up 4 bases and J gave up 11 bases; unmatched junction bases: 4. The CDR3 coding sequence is TGTGCCAGCAGCTCGGGACAGAGGGCTTTCTTT. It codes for CASSSGQRAFF.

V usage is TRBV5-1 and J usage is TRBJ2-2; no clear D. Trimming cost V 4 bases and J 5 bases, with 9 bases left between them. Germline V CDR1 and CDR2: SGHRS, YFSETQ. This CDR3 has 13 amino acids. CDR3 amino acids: CASSQTRTGELFF. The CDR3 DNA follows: TGCGCCAGCAGCCAAACCCGAACCGGGGAGCTGTTTTTT.

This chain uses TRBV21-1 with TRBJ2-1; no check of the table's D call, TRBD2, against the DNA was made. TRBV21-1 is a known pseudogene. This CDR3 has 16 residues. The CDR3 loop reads CASSRFPGLKHNEQFF. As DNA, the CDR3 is TGTGCCAGCAGCCGCTTCCCGGGACTAAAGCACAATGAGCAGTTCTTC.

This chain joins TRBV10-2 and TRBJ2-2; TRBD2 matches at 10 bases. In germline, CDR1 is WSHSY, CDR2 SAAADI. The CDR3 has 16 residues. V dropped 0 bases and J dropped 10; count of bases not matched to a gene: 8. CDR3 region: CASSESAAGGPKELFF. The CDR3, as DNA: TGCGCCAGCAGTGAGTCTGCAGCGGGAGGGCCGAAGGAGCTGTTTTTT.

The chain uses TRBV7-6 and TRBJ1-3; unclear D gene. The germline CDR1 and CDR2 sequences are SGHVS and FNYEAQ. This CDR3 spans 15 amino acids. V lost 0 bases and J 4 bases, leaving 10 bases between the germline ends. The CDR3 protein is CASSLAFGPGNTIYF. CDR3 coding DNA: TGTGCCAGCAGCTTAGCTTTCGGTCCCGGAAACACCATATATTTT.

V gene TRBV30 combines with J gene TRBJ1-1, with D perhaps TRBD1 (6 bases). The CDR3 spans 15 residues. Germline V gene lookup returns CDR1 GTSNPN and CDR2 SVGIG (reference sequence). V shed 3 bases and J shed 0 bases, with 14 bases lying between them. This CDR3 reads CAWSLQGAMNTEAFF. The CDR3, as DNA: TGTGCCTGGAGCCTACAGGGAGCCATGAACACTGAAGCTTTCTTT.